This T cell receptor beta chain derives from a study of shared T cell receptors in the human thymus. Using immunoSEQ multiplex PCR, the repertoire was profiled, and TCRdb retains in-frame clones only, with some absent. The table has roughly 560,000 clones, about 84% seen once. This clone was detected a few times. Germline V gives CDR1 LNHNV, CDR2 YYDKDF (reference sequence). Trimming cost V 3 bases and J 4 bases, with 21 bases left between them. The CDR3 loop spans 17 amino acids. These data are also associated with another study on human thymus T cells.

The source material was thymocytes. V and J are TRBV15 and TRBJ1-2; D uncertain. The clonotype was recovered from a boy in the first two years of life with a congenital heart defect. CDR3: CATSSSSLLYLSYGYTF. DNA for the CDR3: TGTGCCACCAGCAGTAGTTCCCTTTTGTACCTGTCCTATGGCTACACCTTC.